A single sample gave rise to the 9 T cell receptor beta chains below, sequenced in a study of PD-1 blockade in classical Hodgkin lymphoma. The time point denotes: cycle 4 day 1 (C4D1), after more than five weeks of nivolumab. In every patient, relapse followed autologous stem cell transplantation, while exposure to brentuximab vedotin differed. The table came from immunoSEQ multiplex PCR; TCRdb's copy has only in-frame clones and leaves some out. The sample yields 40,000 to 55,000 clones, more than 75% seen once. Sample: peripheral blood mononuclear cells (PBMCs), taken before the fourth cycle of nivolumab. The receptors were gathered from a human donor with classical Hodgkin lymphoma.

V is TRBV6-5 and J is TRBJ2-1; D is tentatively TRBD1 or TRBD2 (5 bases each). The ends were cut back, 5 bases at V and 8 bases at J, with 13 bases in the middle. The CDR3 consists of 13 residues. Germline V gene lookup returns CDR1 MNHEY and CDR2 SVGAGI. CDR3: CASSALGDHEQFF. CDR3 in DNA: TGTGCCAGCAGTGCCCTCGGGGACCATGAGCAGTTCTTC.

The chain has TRBV28 and TRBJ2-7, with no clear D. The CDR3 is made up of 11 amino acids. The germline CDR1 and CDR2 sequences are MDHEN and SYDVKM. V was trimmed by 5 bases and J by 3 bases, leaving 5 bases between them. The CDR3 region has the DNA TGTGCCAGCAGTGCCTACTACGAGCAGTACTTC. It specifies CASSAYYEQYF. Variable domain in full (rest from reference TRBV28 and TRBJ2-7): DVKVTQSSRYLVKRTGEKVFLECVQDMDHENMFWYRQDPGLGLRLIYFSYDVKMKEKGDIPEGYSVSREKKERFSLILESASTNQTSMYLCASSAYYEQYFGPGTRLTVT.

The chain employs TRBV28 and TRBJ1-4; tentatively, D is TRBD1 (6 bases). The CDR3 runs to 13 residues. Trimming took 2 bases from V and 8 from J, leaving 9 bases between them. Germline assignment: CDR1 MDHEN and CDR2 SYDVKM. CDR3 loop: CASSLTGREKLFF. CDR3 nucleotide sequence: TGTGCCAGCAGTTTAACAGGGAGGGAAAAACTGTTTTTT.

The J gene is TRBJ1-5, the V gene TRBV5-5, with D unclear. Germline CDR1 reads SGHKS; CDR2 reads YYEKEE (reference sequence). The CDR3 spans 14 residues. Trimming removed 2 bases from V and 6 bases from J, with 12 bases in between. The CDR3 DNA follows: TGTGCCAGCAGCTTCGCCGGTTCCGCTCAGCCCCAGCATTTT. Translation gives CASSFAGSAQPQHF.

This chain joins TRBV18 and TRBJ2-2; 7 nucleotides match TRBD2. This CDR3 contains 16 residues. Germline V gene sequence: CDR1 KGHSH, CDR2 LQKENI. The trim removed 4 bases at V and 3 bases at J, leaving 8 bases unmatched. CDR3 nucleotides: TGTGCCAGCTCACTGCCGGGTGCGGGAGACACCGGGGAGCTGTTTTTT. Residues: CASSLPGAGDTGELFF.

This chain's CDR3 is CASRLQGLYGYTF. CDR3 in DNA: TGTGCCAGCAGGCTACAGGGGCTCTATGGCTACACCTTC. The V gene is TRBV6-1, the J gene TRBJ1-2, with 7 bases lining up with TRBD1. The V gene end was trimmed by 6 bases and the J gene end by 4 bases; junction bases not matched to a gene: 5. This CDR3 has 13 residues. In germline, CDR1 is MNHNS, CDR2 SASEGT.

In DNA form, the CDR3 reads TGTGCCAGCAGCCCGGGGAGACGACGTGCGTATAATTCACCCCTCCACTTT. This encodes CASSPGRRRAYNSPLHF. The chain couples TRBV14 to TRBJ1-6, with D unclear. CDR3 length equals 17 residues. Deletions cut 4 bases from V and 4 bases from J, with 17 bases between. Germline V gives CDR1 SGHDN, CDR2 FVKESK.

V gene TRBV10-3 combines with J gene TRBJ2-1; D is unresolved. Germline lookup yields CDR1 ENHRY and CDR2 SYGVKD. V was trimmed by 0 bases and J by 4 bases, leaving 13 bases between them. This CDR3 comprises 16 residues. The CDR3 spells CAISESTQHGYNEQFF. DNA for the CDR3: TGTGCCATCAGTGAGTCGACTCAACACGGATACAATGAGCAGTTCTTC.

V gene TRBV18 combines with J gene TRBJ2-3; 9 positions match TRBD2. Trimming cost V 4 bases and J 8 bases; bases outside gene matches: 13. Germline CDR1 reads KGHSH; CDR2 reads LQKENI. The length of the CDR3 is 16 residues. In DNA, the CDR3 is TGTGCCAGCTCACTGGGACTAGCTCAAGGCTATGGTACGCAGTATTTT. Protein: CASSLGLAQGYGTQYF.